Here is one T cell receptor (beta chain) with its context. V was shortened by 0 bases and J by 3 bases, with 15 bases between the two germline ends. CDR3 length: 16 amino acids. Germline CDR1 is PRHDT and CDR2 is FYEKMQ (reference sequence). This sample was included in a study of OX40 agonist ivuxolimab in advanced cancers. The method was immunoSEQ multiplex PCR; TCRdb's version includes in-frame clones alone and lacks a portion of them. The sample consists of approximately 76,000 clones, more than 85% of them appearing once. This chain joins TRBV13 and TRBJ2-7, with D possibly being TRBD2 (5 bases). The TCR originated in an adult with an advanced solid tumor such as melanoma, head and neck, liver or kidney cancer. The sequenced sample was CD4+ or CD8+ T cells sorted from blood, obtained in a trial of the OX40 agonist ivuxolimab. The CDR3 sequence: CASSLGRTYKDYEQYF. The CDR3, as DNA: TGTGCCAGCAGCTTAGGCCGGACTTACAAGGACTACGAGCAGTACTTC.